The following is a T cell receptor (beta chain) sequence with its context. Antigen specificity is unknown. Cycle 7 day 1, cycle 4 day 1, and baseline were the timepoints at which blood was sampled. The data stem from a study of OX40 agonist ivuxolimab in advanced cancers. Study results and limitations: CD4+ and CD8+ blood T cells expanded clonally by week 6 at 0.1 to 3.0 mg/kg.

Profiling relied on immunoSEQ multiplex PCR, and the TCRdb table lists in-frame clones only, not all of them. The sample carries about 110,000 clones, 85% to 95% recorded once. Germline V lookup: CDR1 SGHNT, CDR2 YENEEA. The length of the CDR3 is 15 residues. The V gene lost 3 bases and the J gene lost 2 bases, with 12 bases spanning the gap. The TCR comes from an adult with an advanced solid tumor such as melanoma, head and neck, liver or kidney cancer. The chain uses TRBV11-3 and TRBJ2-3; possible D gene TRBD2, 6 bases. The sample was CD4+ or CD8+ T cells sorted from blood, taken in a trial of the OX40 agonist ivuxolimab. CDR3 nucleotide sequence: TGTGCCAGCAGCTTTAGCGGAAACCCCACAGATACGCAGTATTTT. This codes for CASSFSGNPTDTQYF.